This TCR beta chain was captured by sequencing in a study of T cells in Graves' hyperthyroidism and ophthalmopathy. V lost 0 bases to trimming and J lost 1 base, with 6 bases between them. From germline, CDR1 is SGHAT and CDR2 FQNNGV. CDR3 length: 15 amino acids. Amplification of TCR beta CDR3 regions was performed using RNA transcripts as template. Carried out on the TCR CDR3, a first-round RT-PCR used the HTBI primer set. TCRdb re-analysed the multiplex PCR reads in MiXCR, keeping a single row per CDR3 protein. This table holds around 690,000 distinct CDR3 sequences, roughly 20% found once. Fresh peripheral blood, roughly 10 ml, was the source of the PBMCs. This clonotype came up a few times.

The receptor was isolated from a man aged 25-45 years with Graves' ophthalmopathy. The material sequenced was blood. The chain carries TRBV11-2 and TRBJ2-2, with unresolved D. CDR3 nucleotide sequence: TGTGCCAGCAGCTTAGATCCTCTGAACACCGGGGAGCTGTTTTTT. Encoded protein: CASSLDPLNTGELFF.